Listed below are T cell receptor beta chains from one sample, sequenced in a study of blood T cell repertoires in COVID-19. The protocol was immunoSEQ multiplex PCR, while the TCRdb copy is restricted to in-frame clones and leaves out a portion. The sample yields around 200,000 clones, approximately 86% seen once. The sequenced sample was peripheral blood. The receptors come from a man aged 40-50 years with active or convalescent COVID-19. Both conserved end residues are part of each CDR3. The D gene is left open where the match is weak. The size entry is marked missing in some rows and otherwise reads once, few, many or a size class.

d_call	v_call	j_call	clone_size	cdr3_nt	cdr3_aa
.	TRBV28	TRBJ2-1	.	TGTGCCAGCAGTTCGGCAGGGGAGAATGAGCAGTTCTTC	CASSSAGENEQFF
TRBD1	TRBV2	TRBJ1-5	.	TGTGCCAGCAGTGACAGGGGGGACCTTCAGCCCCAGCATTTT	CASSDRGDLQPQHF
.	TRBV27	TRBJ2-5	.	TGTGCCAGCATCCGCCAGGGCGAGGAGACCCAGTACTTC	CASIRQGEETQYF
TRBD2	TRBV7-9	TRBJ2-7	.	TGTGCCAGCAGCCCAGACGGGGGGTTGGAGCAGTACTTC	CASSPDGGLEQYF
TRBD1	TRBV30	TRBJ1-5	.	TGTGCCTGGAGTGTAGGGGGGAGACAGGGAGGATTCAGGCATCAGCCCCAGCATTTT	CAWSVGGRQGGFRHQPQHF
.	TRBV9	TRBJ2-6	.	TGTGCCAGCAGCGTTGCGGATGGGGCCAACGTCCTGACTTTC	CASSVADGANVLTF
TRBD2	TRBV18	TRBJ2-3	.	TGTGCCAGCTCCCCAAGACTAGCGGGGAGCACAGATACGCAGTATTTT	CASSPRLAGSTDTQYF
TRBD2	TRBV3-1/TRBV3-2	TRBJ2-3	.	TGTGCCAGCAGCCATAGAGGAGGAGGTGCGGGGGAGGTTACAGATACGCAGTATTTT	CASSHRGGGAGEVTDTQYF
.	TRBV6-4	TRBJ2-2	.	TGTGCCAGCAGTGCAAAACCGAGAGGGGGGGAGAACACCGGGGAGCTGTTTTTT	CASSAKPRGGENTGELFF
.	TRBV5-5	TRBJ1-5	once	TGTGCCAGCAGACCCGACAGAAGCAATCAGCCCCAGCATTTT	CASRPDRSNQPQHF
.	TRBV4-1	TRBJ1-1	once	TGCGCCAGCAGCCAAGTGACAACGAGAGGGTCCACTGAAGCTTTCTTT	CASSQVTTRGSTEAFF
.	TRBV12-5	TRBJ2-3	.	TGTGCTAGTGGTTTGGTGGGGGCCGGCACAGATACGCAGTATTTT	CASGLVGAGTDTQYF
.	TRBV29-1	TRBJ1-1	.	TGCAGCGTCATGACGGAGACGGAAGCTTTCTTT	CSVMTETEAFF
.	TRBV28	TRBJ1-1	.	TGTGCCAGTTCACCGGGACAACGCAGGACTGAAGCTTTCTTT	CASSPGQRRTEAFF
.	TRBV10-3	TRBJ1-2	.	TGTGCCATCAGCTTCGGTGACTATGGCTACACCTTC	CAISFGDYGYTF
.	TRBV30	TRBJ1-1	.	TGTGCCTGGAGTCCCAAGGGGCGGGGGGCGAACACTGAAGCTTTCTTT	CAWSPKGRGANTEAFF
.	TRBV5-1	TRBJ2-5	.	TGCGCCAGCAGCTTGGCTGGGGACTCGGCAGAGACCCAGTACTTC	CASSLAGDSAETQYF
.	TRBV7-2	TRBJ2-3	.	TGTGCCAGCAGCCCGGTGGGTTCGGGGGCAGATACGCAGTATTTT	CASSPVGSGADTQYF
.	TRBV19	TRBJ1-2	.	TGTGCCAGTAGTCTCTGGGACAAGAACTATGGCTACACCTTC	CASSLWDKNYGYTF
TRBD1	TRBV5-1	TRBJ2-1	.	TGCGCCAGCGGCTTGCAGGGGGCCAACAATGAGCAGTTCTTC	CASGLQGANNEQFF
TRBD1	TRBV18	TRBJ1-1	few	TGTGCCAGCTCACAAGACAGGGAAGGAATTGTTGCTTTCTTT	CASSQDREGIVAFF
.	TRBV28	TRBJ1-4	.	TGTGCCAGCGGAACGGGGGGGATTAATGAAAAACTGTTTTTT	CASGTGGINEKLFF
.	TRBV5-5	TRBJ2-5	.	TGTGCCAGCAGCTTTTCGGGGAACGGCAGGGAGACCCAGTACTTC	CASSFSGNGRETQYF
TRBD1	TRBV6-5	TRBJ2-4	once	TGTGCCAGCAGCCCAACAGGGGGGGCCAAAAACATTCAGTACTTC	CASSPTGGAKNIQYF
TRBD1	TRBV12-5	TRBJ2-3	.	TGTGCTAGTGGTAAAACAGGGGAAGGGACAGATACGCAGTATTTT	CASGKTGEGTDTQYF
.	TRBV5-1	TRBJ1-1	.	TGCGCCAGCAGCTTGGATTCGTCAGGCACTGAAGCTTTCTTT	CASSLDSSGTEAFF
.	TRBV28	TRBJ1-2	few	TGTGCCAGCAGTTTAACTAGCTTAGAATATGGCTACACCTTC	CASSLTSLEYGYTF
TRBD1	TRBV7-9	TRBJ1-5	.	TGTGCCACCCAGGAGGGGGCAGGGCCCCAGCATTTT	CATQEGAGPQHF
TRBD2	TRBV3-1/TRBV3-2	TRBJ2-3	.	TGTGCCAGCAGCCAAGGACTAGCGGGGGGGCGAGGCACAGATACGCAGTATTTT	CASSQGLAGGRGTDTQYF
.	TRBV24-1	TRBJ2-3	.	TGTGCCACCAGAGGCGGGCTAGCGAGGGATACGCAGTATTTT	CATRGGLARDTQYF
.	TRBV6-5	TRBJ1-1	.	TGTGCCAGCAAGCACGACACCTCGAACACTGAAGCTTTCTTT	CASKHDTSNTEAFF
.	TRBV11-3	TRBJ2-7	.	TGTGCCAGCAGCTTAGCGGTGTGGGCTAGCTACTACGAGCAGTACTTC	CASSLAVWASYYEQYF
.	TRBV18	TRBJ2-1	.	TGTGCCAGCTCACCAACAGGGAATGAGCAGTTCTTC	CASSPTGNEQFF
TRBD2	TRBV24-1	TRBJ2-5	.	TGTGCCACCAGTGATTCGGGGGGGGCCGGAGAGACCCAGTACTTC	CATSDSGGAGETQYF
.	TRBV11-2	TRBJ2-7	.	TGTGCCAGCAGCTTACGGGAGCGGGAGACAGGGCGAAACGAGCAGTACTTC	CASSLRERETGRNEQYF
.	TRBV6-2/TRBV6-3	TRBJ2-7	.	TGTGCCAGCAGTTACAATCTAGGCCACGAGCAGTACTTC	CASSYNLGHEQYF
TRBD1	TRBV9	TRBJ1-6	few	TGTGCCAGCAGCGTAGAACAGGGGTATAATTCACCCCTCCACTTT	CASSVEQGYNSPLHF
.	TRBV5-1	TRBJ1-1	.	TGCGCCAGCAGCCATAGACAGAGGAACACTGAAGCTTTCTTT	CASSHRQRNTEAFF
TRBD1	TRBV29-1	TRBJ2-5	.	TGCAGCGTTGCGACAGGGCGGGAGACCCAGTACTTC	CSVATGRETQYF
TRBD2	TRBV27	TRBJ2-1	.	TGTGCCAGCTCACCTTGGGGGGGTAATGAGCAGTTCTTC	CASSPWGGNEQFF
.	TRBV5-6	TRBJ2-2	once	TGTGCCAGCAGCTTTGTGGCTGCCGGGGAGCTGTTTTTT	CASSFVAAGELFF
.	TRBV28	TRBJ1-5	once	TGTGCCAGCAGATCGCCATTGGTCGGGGTTAGCAATCAGCCCCAGCATTTT	CASRSPLVGVSNQPQHF
.	TRBV5-6	TRBJ1-1	.	TGTGCCAGCAGCAGGCTCCAGGGTATGAACACTGAAGCTTTCTTT	CASSRLQGMNTEAFF
.	TRBV6-5	TRBJ1-5	.	TGTGCCAGCAGCAATCAGGGACTTAGCAATCAGCCCCAGCATTTT	CASSNQGLSNQPQHF
.	TRBV5-6	TRBJ2-1	.	TGTGCCAGCAGCTTGAGCGGGCACTCCCCCAACGGTGAGCAGTTCTTC	CASSLSGHSPNGEQFF
.	TRBV10-3	TRBJ1-6	once	TGTGCCATCAGTGGCGGGGGATCTTCACCCCTCCACTTT	CAISGGGSSPLHF
TRBD1	TRBV27	TRBJ2-3	.	TGTGCCAGCAGTCTTTTAGGGGGGACAGGGGGCGTAGATACGCAGTATTTT	CASSLLGGTGGVDTQYF
.	TRBV12-3/TRBV12-4	TRBJ1-6	.	TGTGCCAGCAGTTTTGAGCGATCGACCCCCCTCCACTTT	CASSFERSTPLHF
.	TRBV27	TRBJ1-1	.	TGTGCCAGCAGTTTATCGGGGGGGGTCACTGAAGCTTTCTTT	CASSLSGGVTEAFF
.	TRBV4-1	TRBJ2-2	.	TGCGCCAGCAGCCAAGCCTTGCGTACCGGGGAGCTGTTTTTT	CASSQALRTGELFF
.	TRBV30	TRBJ1-5	.	TGTGCCTGGAGTGAGGTACAGAACAATCAGCCCCAGCATTTT	CAWSEVQNNQPQHF
.	TRBV9	TRBJ1-5	.	TGTGCCAGCAGCGTACACGCCGGAGGCAATCAGCCCCAGCATTTT	CASSVHAGGNQPQHF